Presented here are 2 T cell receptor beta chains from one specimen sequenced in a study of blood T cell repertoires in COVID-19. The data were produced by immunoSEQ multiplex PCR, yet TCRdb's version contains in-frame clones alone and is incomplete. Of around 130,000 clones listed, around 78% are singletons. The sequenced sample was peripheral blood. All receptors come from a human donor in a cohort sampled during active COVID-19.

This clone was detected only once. In nucleotides, the CDR3 is TGTGCCAGCAGTTTAATGGGGGAGGTGCCCCAGCATTTT. It specifies CASSLMGEVPQHF. The chain is built from TRBV27 and TRBJ1-5; TRBD1 might be the D (5 bases). V gave up 2 bases and J gave up 9 bases, with 11 bases separating them. This CDR3 contains 13 residues. CDR1 is MNHEY and CDR2 is SMNVEV in the germline V gene (reference sequence).

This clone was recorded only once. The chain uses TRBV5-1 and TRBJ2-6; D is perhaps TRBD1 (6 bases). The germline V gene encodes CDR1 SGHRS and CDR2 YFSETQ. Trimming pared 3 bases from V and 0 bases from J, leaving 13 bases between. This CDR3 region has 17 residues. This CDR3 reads CASSWDTGGSGANVLTF. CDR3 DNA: TGCGCCAGCAGCTGGGACACAGGCGGCTCTGGGGCCAACGTCCTGACTTTC.